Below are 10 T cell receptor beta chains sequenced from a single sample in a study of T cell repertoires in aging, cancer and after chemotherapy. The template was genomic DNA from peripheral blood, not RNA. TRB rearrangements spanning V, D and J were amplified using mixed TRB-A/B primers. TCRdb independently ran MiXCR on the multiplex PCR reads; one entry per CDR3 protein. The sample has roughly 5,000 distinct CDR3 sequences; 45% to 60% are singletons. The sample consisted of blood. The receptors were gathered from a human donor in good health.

The CDR3 region is CASSVTGVEKLFF. The CDR3 DNA reads as TGTGCCAGCAGTGTCACAGGCGTTGAAAAACTGTTTTTT. The V call is TRBV6-1, the J call TRBJ1-4; possible D gene TRBD1, 5 bases. V dropped 4 bases and J dropped 7 bases, with 10 bases sitting between them. The CDR3 has 13 amino acids. Germline CDR1 is MNHNS and CDR2 is SASEGT.

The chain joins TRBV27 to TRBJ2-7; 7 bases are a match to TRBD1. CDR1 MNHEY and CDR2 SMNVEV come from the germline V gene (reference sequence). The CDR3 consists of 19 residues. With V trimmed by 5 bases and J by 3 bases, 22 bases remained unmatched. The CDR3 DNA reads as TGTGCCAGCAGTACCGAACTGCCGGGACAGCTACACTACAGCTACGAGCAGTACTTC. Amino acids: CASSTELPGQLHYSYEQYF.

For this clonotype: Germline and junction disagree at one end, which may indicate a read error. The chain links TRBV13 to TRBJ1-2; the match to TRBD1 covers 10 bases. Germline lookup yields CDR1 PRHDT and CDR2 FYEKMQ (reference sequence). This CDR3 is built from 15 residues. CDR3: CASSSLDGTGERTIF. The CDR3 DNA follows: TGTGCCAGCAGCTCCTTAGACGGGACAGGGGAGCGGACGATATTC. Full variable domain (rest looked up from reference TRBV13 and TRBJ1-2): AAGVIQSPRHLIKEKRETATLKCYPIPRHDTVYWYQQGPGQDPQFLISFYEKMQSDKGSIPDRFSAQQFSDYHSELNMSSLELGDSALYFCASSSLDGTGERTIFGSGTRLTVV.

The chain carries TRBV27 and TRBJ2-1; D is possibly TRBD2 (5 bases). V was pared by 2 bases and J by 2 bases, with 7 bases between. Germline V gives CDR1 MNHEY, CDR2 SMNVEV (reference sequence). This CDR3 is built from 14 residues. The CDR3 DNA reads TGTGCCAGCAGTTTAAAGCGGACCTACAATGAGCAGTTCTTC. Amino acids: CASSLKRTYNEQFF.

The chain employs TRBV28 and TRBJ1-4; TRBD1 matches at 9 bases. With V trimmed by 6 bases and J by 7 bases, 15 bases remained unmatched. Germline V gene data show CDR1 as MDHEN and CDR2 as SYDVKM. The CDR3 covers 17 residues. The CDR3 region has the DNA TGTGCCAGCAGCATCCAGCACAGGGGGCAGGGGGGTGAAAAACTGTTTTTT. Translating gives CASSIQHRGQGGEKLFF.

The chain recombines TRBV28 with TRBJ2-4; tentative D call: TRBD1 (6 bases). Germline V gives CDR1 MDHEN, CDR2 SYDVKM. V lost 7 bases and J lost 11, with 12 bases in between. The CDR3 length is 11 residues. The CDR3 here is CASIGQLVQYF. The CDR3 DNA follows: TGTGCCAGCATAGGACAGCTCGTTCAGTACTTC.

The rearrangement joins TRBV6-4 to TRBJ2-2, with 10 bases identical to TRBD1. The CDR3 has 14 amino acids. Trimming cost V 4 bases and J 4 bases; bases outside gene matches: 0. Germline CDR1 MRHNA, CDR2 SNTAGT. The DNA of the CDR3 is TGTGCCAGCAGTGGGACAGGGGGCACCGGGGAGCTGTTTTTT. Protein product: CASSGTGGTGELFF.

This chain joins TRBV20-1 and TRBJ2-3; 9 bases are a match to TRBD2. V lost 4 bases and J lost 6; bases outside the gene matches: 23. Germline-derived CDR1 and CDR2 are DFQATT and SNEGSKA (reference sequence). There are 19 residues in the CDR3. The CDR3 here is CSATRVGTSFGLSVDTQYF. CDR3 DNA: TGCAGTGCTACGCGCGTTGGGACTAGCTTCGGCCTATCTGTCGATACGCAGTATTTT.

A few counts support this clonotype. Here the CDR3 reads CAWSPTDTEQYF. In DNA, the CDR3 is TGTGCCTGGAGTCCCACGGACACCGAGCAGTACTTC. This sequence joins TRBV30 and TRBJ2-7; D possibly corresponds to TRBD1 (5 bases). V was trimmed by 2 bases and J by 6 bases, leaving 11 bases between them. The germline CDR1 and CDR2 sequences are GTSNPN and SVGIG (reference sequence). The CDR3 extends over 12 amino acids.

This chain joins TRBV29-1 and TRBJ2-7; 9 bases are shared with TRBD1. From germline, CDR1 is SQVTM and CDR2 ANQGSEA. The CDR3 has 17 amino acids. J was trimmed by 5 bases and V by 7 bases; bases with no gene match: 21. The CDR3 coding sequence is TGCAGCGCATCAGGTTCACCTAGGACAGGGGTAGCCCACGAGCAGTACTTC. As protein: CSASGSPRTGVAHEQYF.